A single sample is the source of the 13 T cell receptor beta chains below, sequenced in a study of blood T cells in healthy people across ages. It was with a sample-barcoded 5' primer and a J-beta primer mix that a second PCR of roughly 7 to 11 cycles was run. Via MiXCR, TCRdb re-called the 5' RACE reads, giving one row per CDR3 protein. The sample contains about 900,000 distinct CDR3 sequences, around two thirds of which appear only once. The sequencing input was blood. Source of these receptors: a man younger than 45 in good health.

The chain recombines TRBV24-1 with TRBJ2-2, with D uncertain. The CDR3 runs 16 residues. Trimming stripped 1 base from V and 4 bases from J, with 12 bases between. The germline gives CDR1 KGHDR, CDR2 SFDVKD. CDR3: CATSDFKVHFTGELFF. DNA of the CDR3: TGTGCCACCAGTGATTTCAAGGTCCATTTCACCGGGGAGCTGTTTTTT.

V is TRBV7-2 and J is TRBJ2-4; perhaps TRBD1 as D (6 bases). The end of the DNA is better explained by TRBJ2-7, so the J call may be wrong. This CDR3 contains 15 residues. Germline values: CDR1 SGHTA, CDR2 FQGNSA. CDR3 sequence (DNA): TGTGCCAGCAGCCACTATGGGGGCACTACCTACGAGCAGTACTTC. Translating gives CASSHYGGTTYEQYF.

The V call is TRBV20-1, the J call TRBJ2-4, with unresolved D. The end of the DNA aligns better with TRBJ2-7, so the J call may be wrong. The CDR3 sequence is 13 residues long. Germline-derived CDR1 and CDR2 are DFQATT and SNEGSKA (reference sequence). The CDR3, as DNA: TGCAGTGCGAGGAGTCTAGTGACCTACGAGCAGTACTTC. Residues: CSARSLVTYEQYF.

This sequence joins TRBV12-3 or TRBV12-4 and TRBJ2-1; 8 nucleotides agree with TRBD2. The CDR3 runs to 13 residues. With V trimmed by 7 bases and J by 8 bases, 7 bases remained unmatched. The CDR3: CASISGGNDEQFF. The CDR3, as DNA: TGTGCCAGCATCAGCGGGGGAAACGATGAGCAGTTCTTC.

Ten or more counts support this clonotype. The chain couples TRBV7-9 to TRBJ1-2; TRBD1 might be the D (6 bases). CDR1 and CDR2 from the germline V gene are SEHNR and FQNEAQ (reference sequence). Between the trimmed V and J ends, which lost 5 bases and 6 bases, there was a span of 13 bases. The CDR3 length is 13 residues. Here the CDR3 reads CASSPQGSDGYTF. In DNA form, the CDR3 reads TGTGCCAGCAGCCCGCAGGGGAGCGATGGCTACACCTTC.

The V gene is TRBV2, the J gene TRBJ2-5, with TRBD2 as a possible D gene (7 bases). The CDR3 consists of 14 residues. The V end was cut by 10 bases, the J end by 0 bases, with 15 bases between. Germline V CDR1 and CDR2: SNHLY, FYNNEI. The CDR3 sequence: CATVSGTYQETQYF. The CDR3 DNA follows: TGTGCCACCGTAAGCGGGACATACCAAGAGACCCAGTACTTC. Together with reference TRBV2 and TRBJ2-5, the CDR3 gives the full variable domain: EPEVTQTPSHQVTQMGQEVILRCVPISNHLYFYWYRQILGQKVEFLVSFYNNEISEKSEIFDDQFSVERPDGSNFTLKIRSTKLEDSAMYFCATVSGTYQETQYFGPGTRLLVL.

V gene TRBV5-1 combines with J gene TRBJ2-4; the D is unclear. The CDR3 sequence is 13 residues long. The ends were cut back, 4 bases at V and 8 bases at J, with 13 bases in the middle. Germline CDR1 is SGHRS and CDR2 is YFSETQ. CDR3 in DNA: TGCGCCAGCAGCCGAGAGGTACACGACATTCAGTACTTC. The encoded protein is CASSREVHDIQYF.

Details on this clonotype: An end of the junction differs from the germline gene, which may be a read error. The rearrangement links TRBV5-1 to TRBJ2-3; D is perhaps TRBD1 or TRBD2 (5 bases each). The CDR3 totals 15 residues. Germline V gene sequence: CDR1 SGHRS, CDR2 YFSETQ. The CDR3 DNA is TGCGCCAGCAGCTTAAGCGGCCTAGGCACAGGTACGCAGTATTTT. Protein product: CASSLSGLGTGTQYF.

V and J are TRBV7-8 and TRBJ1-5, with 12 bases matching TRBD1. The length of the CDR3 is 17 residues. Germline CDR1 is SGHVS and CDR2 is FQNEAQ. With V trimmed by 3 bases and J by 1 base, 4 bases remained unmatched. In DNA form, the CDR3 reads TGTGCCAGCAGCTTGGGGACAGGGGGCTTGAGCAATCAGCCCCAGCATTTT. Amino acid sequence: CASSLGTGGLSNQPQHF.

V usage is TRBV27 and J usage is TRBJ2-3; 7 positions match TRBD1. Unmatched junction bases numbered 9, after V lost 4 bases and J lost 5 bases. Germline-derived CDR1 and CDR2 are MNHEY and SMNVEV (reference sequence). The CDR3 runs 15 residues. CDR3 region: CASSSNGRQGDTQYF. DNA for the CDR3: TGTGCCAGCAGTTCCAACGGACGACAGGGAGATACGCAGTATTTT.

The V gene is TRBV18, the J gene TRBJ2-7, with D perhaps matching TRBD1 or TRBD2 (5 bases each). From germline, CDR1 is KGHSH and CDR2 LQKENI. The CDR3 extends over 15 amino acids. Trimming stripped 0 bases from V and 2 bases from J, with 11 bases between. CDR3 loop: CASSPPRVGAYEQYF. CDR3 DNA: TGTGCCAGCTCACCACCCAGGGTGGGGGCCTACGAGCAGTACTTC.

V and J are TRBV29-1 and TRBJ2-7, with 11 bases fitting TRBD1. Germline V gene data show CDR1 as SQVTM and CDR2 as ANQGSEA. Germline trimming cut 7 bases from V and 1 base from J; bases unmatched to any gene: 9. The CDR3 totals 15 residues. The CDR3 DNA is TGCAGCGCCTGGGACAGGGGGAAGGATTCCTACGAGCAGTACTTC. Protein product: CSAWDRGKDSYEQYF.

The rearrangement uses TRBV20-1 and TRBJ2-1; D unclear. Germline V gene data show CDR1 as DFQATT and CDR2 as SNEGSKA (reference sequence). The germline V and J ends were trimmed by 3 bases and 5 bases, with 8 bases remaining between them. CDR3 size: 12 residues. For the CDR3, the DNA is TGCAGTGCTAGGGACCTTAACAATGAGCAGTTCTTC. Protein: CSARDLNNEQFF.